Listed here is a single T cell receptor beta chain. Source study methods: Estimation of nucleated cell counts was performed using reference gene primer amplification. Clones were sequenced by immunoSEQ multiplex PCR, and TCRdb holds only the in-frame ones, with some missing. From that table come the V and J calls and clone size; the DNA was used to work out D and trimming. The sample has about 180,000 clones, 86% seen once. This sample is drawn from a study of blood T cell repertoires in COVID-19. Whole-study context: T cells, B-cell-depleted T cells, or PBMCs supplied cDNA or gDNA.

The CDR3 runs to 17 residues. V shed 4 bases, J shed 7 bases, and the junction held 14 bases outside the gene matches. The germline V gene encodes CDR1 KGHSH and CDR2 LQKENI. The J gene is TRBJ2-1, the V gene TRBV18, with TRBD1 matching 9 bases. Material: peripheral blood. The clonotype comes from a man between 70 and 80 years old with active or convalescent COVID-19. CDR3 amino acids: CASSQQVGTGYSNEQFF. DNA of the CDR3: TGTGCCAGCTCACAACAAGTCGGGACAGGGTACTCAAATGAGCAGTTCTTC.